What follows are 27 T cell receptor beta chains derived from one specimen sequenced in a study of T cell responses to AZD1222 COVID-19 vaccine. Sequencing was performed with immunoSEQ multiplex PCR; in TCRdb, only in-frame clones are kept and a portion is missing. The profile covers more than 140,000 clones, with about 91% appearing a single time and about 3.7% taken by the ten largest. The sample here was peripheral blood, taken on day 0 of MenACWY control vaccination. The receptors were sampled from an adult in good health.

V and J are TRBV7-3 and TRBJ2-3, with D possibly TRBD1 on 6 matching bases. Trimming removed 5 bases at V and 0 bases at J, with 12 bases between. The CDR3 spans 15 residues. The germline V gene encodes CDR1 SGHTA and CDR2 FQGTGA. The CDR3 region is CASSPLGASTDTQYF. As DNA, the CDR3 is TGTGCCAGCAGCCCCTTGGGGGCGAGCACAGATACGCAGTATTTT. The whole variable domain, filled in from reference TRBV7-3 and TRBJ2-3, reads GAGVSQTPSNKVTEKGKYVELRCDPISGHTALYWYRQSLGQGPEFLIYFQGTGAADDSGLPNDRFFAVRPEGSVSTLKIQRTERGDSAVYLCASSPLGASTDTQYFGPGTRLTVL.

V gene TRBV7-3 combines with J gene TRBJ2-2; weak D call: TRBD1 (5 bases). The CDR3 is made up of 16 amino acids. Trimming cost V 5 bases and J 1 base, with 14 bases left between them. Germline CDR1 SGHTA, CDR2 FQGTGA. The CDR3 DNA reads as TGTGCCAGCAGCCCGACCCGAGACAGGAACACCGGGGAGCTGTTTTTT. Translated: CASSPTRDRNTGELFF.

This chain's CDR3 is CASSLALQGTIHEQFF. For the CDR3, the DNA is TGTGCCAGCAGCTTGGCTTTGCAGGGGACGATCCATGAGCAGTTCTTC. The chain uses TRBV5-6 and TRBJ2-1, with D possibly TRBD1 on 6 matching bases. This CDR3 is built from 16 residues. Looked up from germline, CDR1 is SGHDT and CDR2 is YYEEEE. V was pared by 0 bases and J by 8 bases, with 18 bases between.

The chain recombines TRBV18 with TRBJ1-1; no reliable D call. The V end was cut by 3 bases, the J end by 0 bases, with 11 bases between. This CDR3 region has 15 residues. Germline-derived CDR1 and CDR2 are KGHSH and LQKENI. CDR3 amino acids: CASSPAGSMNTEAFF. The CDR3 coding sequence is TGTGCCAGCTCACCCGCAGGTTCTATGAACACTGAAGCTTTCTTT.

The chain couples TRBV5-8 to TRBJ1-1, with D possibly TRBD1 on 6 matching bases. Trimming cost V 6 bases and J 0 bases, with 12 bases left between them. The germline gives CDR1 SGHTS, CDR2 YDEGEE. This CDR3 has 14 amino acids. In DNA form, the CDR3 reads TGTGCCAGCACTTGGGGGGGGCTGAACACTGAAGCTTTCTTT. This gives the protein CASTWGGLNTEAFF. Drawing the rest from reference TRBV5-8 and TRBJ1-1, the complete variable domain is EAGVTQSPTHLIKTRGQQATLRCSPISGHTSVYWYQQALGLGLQFLLWYDEGEERNRGNFPPRFSGRQFPNYSSELNVNALELEDSALYLCASTWGGLNTEAFFGQGTRLTVV.

This sequence joins TRBV28 and TRBJ2-7, with no clear D. Trimming removed 3 bases at V and 4 bases at J, with 10 bases between. The CDR3 runs 13 residues. Germline lookup yields CDR1 MDHEN and CDR2 SYDVKM. CDR3 DNA: TGTGCCAGCAGTTTGATAGGGCCTTACGAGCAGTACTTC. Its translation is CASSLIGPYEQYF.

V usage is TRBV28 and J usage is TRBJ1-3; tentative D call: TRBD1 (5 bases). Germline CDR1 reads MDHEN; CDR2 reads SYDVKM. The CDR3 loop spans 15 amino acids. Trimming stripped 7 bases from V and 4 bases from J, with 17 bases between. The CDR3 sequence is CASNSLRAAGNTIYF. The CDR3 nucleotides are TGTGCCAGCAATTCACTCAGGGCGGCGGGAAACACCATATATTTT.

The chain combines TRBV11-3 with TRBJ1-2; 12 nucleotides line up with TRBD1. In germline, CDR1 is SGHNT, CDR2 YENEEA. The CDR3 contains 15 residues. V gave up 5 bases and J gave up 4 bases; unmatched junction bases: 5. In DNA form, the CDR3 reads TGTGCCAGCAGCACCGGGACAGGGGGCGGCTATGGCTACACCTTC. Translation: CASSTGTGGGYGYTF.

This clone has more than one count but fewer than ten. V usage is TRBV15 and J usage is TRBJ2-2; 7 bases align to TRBD2. There are 16 residues in the CDR3. V was clipped by 5 bases and J by 3 bases; unmatched bases: 9. CDR1 is LNHNV, CDR2 YYDKDF, per germline (reference sequence). CDR3 DNA sequence: TGTGCCACCAGCCGGATGGGGGGGTCGGACACCGGGGAGCTGTTTTTT. It specifies CATSRMGGSDTGELFF.

The gene calls are TRBV19 and TRBJ1-5; D is perhaps TRBD1 (6 bases). The CDR3 is 16 amino acids. CDR1 is LNHDA and CDR2 is SQIVND in the germline V gene (reference sequence). The V and J ends lost 7 bases and 6 bases respectively, with 22 bases between them. The chain's CDR3 is CASNPNRGAQSQPQHF. CDR3 nucleotide sequence: TGTGCCAGTAACCCCAACCGGGGGGCGCAGAGTCAGCCCCAGCATTTT.

The chain combines TRBV12-3 or TRBV12-4 with TRBJ2-7; D is unclear. The CDR3 sequence is 13 residues long. V was clipped by 1 base and J by 3 bases, with 7 bases between them. The CDR3 reads CASSLVGSYEQYF. CDR3 coding DNA: TGTGCCAGCAGTTTAGTTGGCAGCTACGAGCAGTACTTC.

This clone was seen a single time. The chain employs TRBV7-2 and TRBJ1-5; a weak D match, TRBD1 (6 bases). Trimming shortened V by 5 bases and J by 2 bases, and 13 bases separated the two germline ends. The CDR3 is made up of 15 amino acids. CDR1 and CDR2 (germline): SGHTA, FQGNSA. As DNA, the CDR3 is TGTGCCAGCAGCCTCAGGGCAGGGGGCAATCAGCCCCAGCATTTT. It codes for CASSLRAGGNQPQHF. Full variable domain (missing parts from reference TRBV7-2 and TRBJ1-5): GAGVSQSPSNKVTEKGKDVELRCDPISGHTALYWYRQSLGQGLEFLIYFQGNSAPDKSGLPSDRFSAERTGGSVSTLTIQRTQQEDSAVYLCASSLRAGGNQPQHFGDGTRLSIL.

This clone is a singleton in its sample. The chain is built from TRBV28 and TRBJ1-5; TRBD1 agrees at 7 bases. J gave up 4 bases and V 7 bases, and 7 bases lay outside the gene matches. CDR3 length: 14 residues. CDR1 MDHEN and CDR2 SYDVKM come from the germline V gene. The DNA of the CDR3 is TGTGCCAGCACGGTTACAGGGGCAAATCAGCCCCAGCATTTT. Amino acid sequence: CASTVTGANQPQHF.

This chain connects TRBV9 to TRBJ2-7; D gene uncertain. V lost 3 bases, J lost 0 bases, and 10 bases lay in between. The germline CDR1 and CDR2 sequences are SGDLS and YYNGEE. This CDR3 has 14 amino acids. The CDR3: CASSADGSSYEQYF. In DNA form, the CDR3 reads TGTGCCAGCAGCGCCGACGGAAGCTCCTACGAGCAGTACTTC. Supplemented by reference TRBV9 and TRBJ2-7, the full variable domain reads DSGVTQTPKHLITATGQRVTLRCSPRSGDLSVYWYQQSLDQGLQFLIQYYNGEERAKGNILERFSAQQFPDLHSELNLSSLELGDSALYFCASSADGSSYEQYFGPGTRLTVT.

This chain links TRBV6-6 with TRBJ1-3; D is unclear. This CDR3 is built from 12 residues. V lost 2 bases to trimming and J lost 5 bases, with 4 bases between them. Germline loops: CDR1 MNHNY, CDR2 SVGAGI (reference sequence). The DNA of the CDR3 is TGTGCCAGCAGTTACGACAGAAACACCATATATTTT. Residues: CASSYDRNTIYF.

The J gene is TRBJ2-7, the V gene TRBV27; no clear D gene. CDR3 size: 13 residues. Germline assignment: CDR1 MNHEY and CDR2 SMNVEV (reference sequence). V was pared by 5 bases and J by 5 bases, with 13 bases between. CDR3 sequence: CASSVSRADEQYF. The DNA for the CDR3 is TGTGCCAGCAGTGTGTCCCGGGCCGACGAGCAGTACTTC.

This chain connects TRBV28 to TRBJ1-5, with 7 bases matching TRBD1. CDR1 is MDHEN, CDR2 SYDVKM, per germline. The V gene end was trimmed by 5 bases and the J gene end by 1 base; junction bases not matched to a gene: 5. The CDR3 runs 15 residues. CDR3 protein: CASSDDRASNQPQHF. DNA of the CDR3: TGTGCCAGCAGTGACGACAGGGCCAGCAATCAGCCCCAGCATTTT.

Here the CDR3 reads CASSVAPGTTDTQYF. The CDR3 coding sequence is TGTGCCAGCAGCGTAGCCCCGGGAACCACAGATACGCAGTATTTT. The gene calls are TRBV9 and TRBJ2-3; D is possibly TRBD2 (5 bases). The V end was cut by 0 bases, the J end by 2 bases, with 10 bases between. CDR3 length: 15 residues. Germline CDR1 SGDLS, CDR2 YYNGEE.

The chain has TRBV4-3 and TRBJ1-1; TRBD1 is a possible D gene (5 bases). The germline V gene has CDR1 LGHNA and CDR2 YSLEER. V lost 0 bases and J lost 4, with 12 bases in between. This CDR3 region has 15 residues. CDR3 in amino acids: CASSQEFGGFTEAFF. The CDR3, as DNA: TGCGCCAGCAGCCAAGAATTTGGGGGGTTCACTGAAGCTTTCTTT.

The chain carries TRBV7-8 and TRBJ2-5; maybe TRBD1 (6 bases). V was cut by 8 bases and J by 2 bases, with 30 bases left in between. Germline CDR1 reads SGHVS; CDR2 reads FQNEAQ. The CDR3 runs to 19 residues. CDR3 in DNA: TGTGCCAGCTCCCCGCCCCTAAGATACAGGGTGAGGGGGCAAGAGACCCAGTACTTC. It specifies CASSPPLRYRVRGQETQYF.

This clone was seen a handful of times. The chain joins TRBV24-1 to TRBJ2-7; D is unresolved. The germline V gene has CDR1 KGHDR and CDR2 SFDVKD. Trimming shortened V by 3 bases and J by 0 bases, and 11 bases separated the two germline ends. This CDR3 spans 15 amino acids. The CDR3 region has the DNA TGTGCCACCAGTGATCCGACGGACCCCTCCTACGAGCAGTACTTC. It yields the protein CATSDPTDPSYEQYF.

This chain uses TRBV7-3 with TRBJ2-3; D gene ambiguous. Germline CDR1 SGHTA, CDR2 FQGTGA. There are 15 residues in the CDR3. The germline V and J ends were trimmed by 0 bases and 1 base, with 8 bases remaining between them. CDR3 region: CASSLTVVGTDTQYF. The CDR3 nucleotides are TGTGCCAGCAGCTTAACGGTGGTAGGCACAGATACGCAGTATTTT.

The chain is built from TRBV18 and TRBJ2-7; D possibly corresponds to TRBD1 (6 bases). The germline V and J ends were trimmed by 5 bases and 6 bases, with 14 bases remaining between them. The germline V gene has CDR1 KGHSH and CDR2 LQKENI. This CDR3 has 13 residues. The CDR3 loop reads CASSAILTGEQYF. The CDR3 nucleotides are TGTGCCAGCTCAGCCATTCTGACAGGCGAGCAGTACTTC.

The chain couples TRBV5-1 to TRBJ1-4; D is possibly TRBD1 (5 bases). This CDR3 has 15 residues. Germline V lookup: CDR1 SGHRS, CDR2 YFSETQ. V was shortened by 4 bases and J by 8 bases, with 18 bases between the two germline ends. The CDR3 DNA reads as TGCGCCAGCAGCCACCGGGACCCTAGTATCGAAAAACTGTTTTTT. Protein product: CASSHRDPSIEKLFF.

This sequence joins TRBV11-2 and TRBJ2-7, with D tentatively TRBD2 (5 bases). The ends were cut back, 5 bases at V and 2 bases at J, with 10 bases in the middle. The CDR3 is made up of 13 amino acids. Germline CDR1 reads SGHAT; CDR2 reads FQNNGV. The CDR3 DNA follows: TGTGCCAGCAGCCCGGGATTTACCTACGAGCAGTACTTC. It specifies CASSPGFTYEQYF.

The chain is built from TRBV5-8 and TRBJ2-5, with D possibly being TRBD1 or TRBD2 (5 bases each). The CDR3 length is 13 residues. CDR1 and CDR2 (germline): SGHTS, YDEGEE. V was cut by 2 bases and J by 10 bases, with 15 bases left in between. In DNA form, the CDR3 reads TGTGCCAGCAGCTTATTTGACGAGGGGATCCAGTACTTC. Its translation: CASSLFDEGIQYF. The entire variable domain, with the rest obtained from reference TRBV5-8 and TRBJ2-5, is as follows: EAGVTQSPTHLIKTRGQQATLRCSPISGHTSVYWYQQALGLGLQFLLWYDEGEERNRGNFPPRFSGRQFPNYSSELNVNALELEDSALYLCASSLFDEGIQYFGPGTRLLVL.

The V gene is TRBV7-3, the J gene TRBJ2-5; 9 bases match TRBD1. The CDR3 contains 14 residues. The junction had 6 bases not matched to a gene; V was cut back by 5 bases and J by 5 bases. Germline CDR1 is SGHTA and CDR2 is FQGTGA. The CDR3 protein is CASSPSGQGETQYF. CDR3 nucleotide sequence: TGTGCCAGCAGCCCATCCGGACAGGGGGAGACCCAGTACTTC.